This TCR beta chain was recorded in a study of PD-L1 blockade in urothelial cancer. The table came from immunoSEQ multiplex PCR; TCRdb's copy has only in-frame clones and leaves some out. The table records 35,000 to 45,000 clones, about 90% of them present only once. This sample's time point: peripheral blood 6 weeks after treatment start. The sample was PBMCs, taken around atezolizumab (anti-PD-L1) treatment. The TCR comes from a man aged 70 or older with urothelial cancer.

The CDR3 DNA reads TGTGCCAGCCGAGCGGGAACCAGCCAAGAGACCCAGTACTTC. Protein product: CASRAGTSQETQYF. The chain recombines TRBV27 with TRBJ2-5; 7 bases agree with TRBD2. J lost 1 base, V lost 8 bases, and 7 bases had no gene match. Germline loops: CDR1 MNHEY, CDR2 SMNVEV (reference sequence). The CDR3 is 14 amino acids.